The entry below describes one T cell receptor beta chain. Antigen unknown. J lost 5 bases, V lost 3 bases, and 9 bases had no gene match. This CDR3 is built from 16 residues. The germline V gene encodes CDR1 MNHNY and CDR2 SVGAGI (reference sequence). This entry comes from a study of human thymus T cells. Here immunoSEQ multiplex PCR was the method, and the copy in TCRdb shows in-frame clones only, minus some. This sample carries 55,000 to 70,000 clones, nearly 95% of them seen once, and the ten largest clones take 6%. Study conclusions and caveats: In thymic and blood repertoires alike, V and J usage looked biased.

This TCR was recovered from a boy younger than two with a congenital heart defect but otherwise immunologically healthy. The sequenced sample was blood. The rearrangement joins TRBV6-6 to TRBJ2-5, with 10 bases matching TRBD1. This CDR3 is CASSYSKTGGAETQYF. The DNA for the CDR3 is TGTGCCAGCAGTTATAGTAAGACAGGGGGCGCGGAGACCCAGTACTTC.